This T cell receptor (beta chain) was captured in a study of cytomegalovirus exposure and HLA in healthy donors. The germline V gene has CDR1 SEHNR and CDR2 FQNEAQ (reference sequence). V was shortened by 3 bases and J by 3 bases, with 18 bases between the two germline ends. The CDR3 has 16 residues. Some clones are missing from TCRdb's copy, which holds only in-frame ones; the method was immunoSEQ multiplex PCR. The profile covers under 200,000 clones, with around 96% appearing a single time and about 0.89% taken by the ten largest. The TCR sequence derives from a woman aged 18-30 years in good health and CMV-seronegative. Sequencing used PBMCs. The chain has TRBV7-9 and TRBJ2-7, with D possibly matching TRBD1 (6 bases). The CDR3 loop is CASSFFGTGLFYEQYF. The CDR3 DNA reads TGTGCCAGCAGCTTTTTCGGTACAGGGCTTTTCTACGAGCAGTACTTC.